The present T cell receptor (beta chain) was sequenced within a study of tumor-infiltrating lymphocytes in primary liver carcinoma. The investigators made TCR beta cDNA from 500 ng total RNA, using a constant-region primer. Three nested multiplex PCR rounds, a slightly modified ARM-PCR, produced the libraries for TCR beta. The two initial PCR rounds, 9 to 11 cycles each, used TRBV1-TRBV30 forward and C-beta reverse primers. TCRdb independently ran MiXCR on the multiplex PCR reads; one entry per CDR3 protein. There are approximately 190,000 distinct CDR3 sequences in the sample; 85% occur only once, and 15% to 20% lies in the top ten. For this clonotype: Sequence at one end of the junction differs from germline and may be a read error.

Taking about 18-32 mg of unsorted bulk tissue, the authors co-extracted RNA and DNA. The authors sampled five separate regions per tumor. This CDR3 is 15 amino acids long. From germline, CDR1 is MNHEY and CDR2 SVGEGT. The clonotype was recovered from a man between 35 and 55 years old with primary liver carcinoma and hepatitis B virus infection. What was sequenced was tumor tissue from primary liver carcinoma. The chain has TRBV6-2 or TRBV6-3 and TRBJ2-5; 7 bases align to TRBD1. The CDR3 nucleotides are TGTGCGAGCAGACGAACGACAGGGAGCGGAGAGACCCAGTACTTT. Translating it yields CASRRTTGSGETQYF.